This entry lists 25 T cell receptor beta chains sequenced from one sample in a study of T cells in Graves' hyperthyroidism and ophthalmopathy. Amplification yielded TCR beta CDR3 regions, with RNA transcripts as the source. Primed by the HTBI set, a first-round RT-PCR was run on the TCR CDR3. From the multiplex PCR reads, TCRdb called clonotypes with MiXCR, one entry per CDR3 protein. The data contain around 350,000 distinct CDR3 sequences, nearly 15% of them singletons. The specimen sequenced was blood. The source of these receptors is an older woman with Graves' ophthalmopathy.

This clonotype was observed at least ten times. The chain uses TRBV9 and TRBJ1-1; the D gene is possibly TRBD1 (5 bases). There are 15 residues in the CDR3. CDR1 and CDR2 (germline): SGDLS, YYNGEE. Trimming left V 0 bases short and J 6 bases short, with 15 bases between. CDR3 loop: CASSVGAGRKAEAFF. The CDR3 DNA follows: TGTGCCAGCAGCGTAGGGGCAGGGCGGAAGGCTGAAGCTTTCTTT. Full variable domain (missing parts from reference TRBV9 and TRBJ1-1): DSGVTQTPKHLITATGQRVTLRCSPRSGDLSVYWYQQSLDQGLQFLIQYYNGEERAKGNILERFSAQQFPDLHSELNLSSLELGDSALYFCASSVGAGRKAEAFFGQGTRLTVV.

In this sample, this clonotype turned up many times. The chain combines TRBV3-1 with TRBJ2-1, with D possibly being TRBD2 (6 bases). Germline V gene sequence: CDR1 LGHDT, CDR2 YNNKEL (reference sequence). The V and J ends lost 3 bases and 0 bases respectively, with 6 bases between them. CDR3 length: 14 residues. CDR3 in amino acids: CASSQGLSYNEQFF. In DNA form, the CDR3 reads TGTGCCAGCAGCCAGGGACTCTCCTACAATGAGCAGTTCTTC.

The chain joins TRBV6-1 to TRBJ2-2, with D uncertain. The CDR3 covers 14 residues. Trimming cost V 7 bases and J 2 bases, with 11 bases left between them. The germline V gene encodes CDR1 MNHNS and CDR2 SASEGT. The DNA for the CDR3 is TGTGCCAGCAATAACCAGATTAACACCGGGGAGCTGTTTTTT. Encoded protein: CASNNQINTGELFF.

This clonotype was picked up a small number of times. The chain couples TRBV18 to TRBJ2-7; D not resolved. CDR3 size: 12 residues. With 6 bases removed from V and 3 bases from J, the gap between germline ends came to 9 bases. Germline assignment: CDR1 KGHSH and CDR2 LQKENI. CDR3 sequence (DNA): TGTGCCAGCTCTCTAGTCTACTACGAGCAGTACTTC. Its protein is CASSLVYYEQYF.

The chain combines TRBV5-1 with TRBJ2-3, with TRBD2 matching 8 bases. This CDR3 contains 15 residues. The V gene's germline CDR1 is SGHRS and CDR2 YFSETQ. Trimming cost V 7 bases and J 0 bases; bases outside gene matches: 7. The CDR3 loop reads CASGTSGASTDTQYF. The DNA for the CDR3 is TGCGCCAGCGGAACTAGCGGAGCTAGCACAGATACGCAGTATTTT. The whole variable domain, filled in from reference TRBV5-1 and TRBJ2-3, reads KAGVTQTPRYLIKTRGQQVTLSCSPISGHRSVSWYQQTPGQGLQFLFEYFSETQRNKGNFPGRFSGRQFSNSRSEMNVSTLELGDSALYLCASGTSGASTDTQYFGPGTRLTVL.

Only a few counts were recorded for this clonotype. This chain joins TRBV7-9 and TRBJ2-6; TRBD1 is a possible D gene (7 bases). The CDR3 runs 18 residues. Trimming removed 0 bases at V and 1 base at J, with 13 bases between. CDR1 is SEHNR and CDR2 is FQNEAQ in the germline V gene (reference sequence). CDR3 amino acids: CASSLAARGRSGANVLTF. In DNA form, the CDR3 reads TGTGCCAGCAGCTTAGCGGCCAGGGGGAGGTCTGGGGCCAACGTCCTGACTTTC.

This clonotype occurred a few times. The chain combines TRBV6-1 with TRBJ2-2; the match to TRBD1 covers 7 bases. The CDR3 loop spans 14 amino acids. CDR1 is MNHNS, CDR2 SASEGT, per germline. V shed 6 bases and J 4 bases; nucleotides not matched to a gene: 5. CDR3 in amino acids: CASSTGAPTGELFF. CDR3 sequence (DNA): TGTGCCAGCAGCACAGGGGCGCCCACCGGGGAGCTGTTTTTT.

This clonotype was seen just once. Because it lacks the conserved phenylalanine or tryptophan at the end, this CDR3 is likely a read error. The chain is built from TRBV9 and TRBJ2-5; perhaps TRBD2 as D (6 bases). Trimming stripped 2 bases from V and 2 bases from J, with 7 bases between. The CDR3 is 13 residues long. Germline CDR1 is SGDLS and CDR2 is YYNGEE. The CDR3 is CASSVGLQETQYL. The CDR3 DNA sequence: TGTGCCAGCAGCGTGGGACTTCAAGAGACCCAGTACCTC.

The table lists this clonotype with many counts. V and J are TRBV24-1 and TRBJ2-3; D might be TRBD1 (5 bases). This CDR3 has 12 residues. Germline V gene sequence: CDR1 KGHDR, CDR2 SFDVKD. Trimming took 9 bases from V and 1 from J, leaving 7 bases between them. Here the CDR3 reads CATGQGTDTQYF. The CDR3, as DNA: TGTGCCACCGGACAAGGCACAGATACGCAGTATTTT.

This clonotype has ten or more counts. This CDR3 is CASSRGLAGRDEQYF. DNA of the CDR3: TGTGCCAGCAGTAGAGGACTAGCTGGGAGGGACGAGCAGTACTTC. The gene calls are TRBV28 and TRBJ2-7, with 8 bases that match TRBD2. Germline V CDR1 and CDR2: MDHEN, SYDVKM. The V and J ends lost 5 bases and 5 bases, in that order; junction bases with no gene match: 11. This CDR3 has 15 amino acids.

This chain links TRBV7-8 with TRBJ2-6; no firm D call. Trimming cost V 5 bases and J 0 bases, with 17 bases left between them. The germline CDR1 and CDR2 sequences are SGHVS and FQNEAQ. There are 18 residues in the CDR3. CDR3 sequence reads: CASSTNRASRSGANVLTF. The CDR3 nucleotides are TGTGCCAGCAGCACTAACCGGGCCTCTCGCTCTGGGGCCAACGTCCTGACTTTC. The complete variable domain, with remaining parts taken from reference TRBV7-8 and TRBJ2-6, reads GAGVSQSPRYKVAKRGQDVALRCDPISGHVSLFWYQQALGQGPEFLTYFQNEAQLDKSGLPSDRFFAERPEGSVSTLKIQRTQQEDSAVYLCASSTNRASRSGANVLTFGAGSRLTVL.

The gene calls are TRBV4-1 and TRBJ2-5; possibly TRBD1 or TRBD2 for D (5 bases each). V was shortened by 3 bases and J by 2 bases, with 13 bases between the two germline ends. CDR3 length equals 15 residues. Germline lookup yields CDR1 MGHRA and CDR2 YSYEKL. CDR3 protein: CASSQEGRQQETQYF. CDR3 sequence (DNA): TGCGCCAGCAGCCAGGAAGGGAGACAGCAAGAGACCCAGTACTTC.

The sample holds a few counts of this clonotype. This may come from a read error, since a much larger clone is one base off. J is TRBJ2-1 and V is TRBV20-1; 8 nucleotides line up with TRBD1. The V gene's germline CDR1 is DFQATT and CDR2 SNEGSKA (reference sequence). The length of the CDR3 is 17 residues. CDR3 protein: CSAPDRATSLSYNGQFF. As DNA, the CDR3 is TGCAGTGCTCCGGACAGGGCAACAAGTTTGTCCTACAATGGGCAGTTCTTC.

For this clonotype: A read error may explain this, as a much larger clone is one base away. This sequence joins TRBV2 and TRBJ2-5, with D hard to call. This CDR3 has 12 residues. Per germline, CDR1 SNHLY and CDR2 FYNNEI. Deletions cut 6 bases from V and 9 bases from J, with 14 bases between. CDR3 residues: CASRGSPEPQYF. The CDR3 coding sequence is TGTGCCAGCAGAGGCAGCCCGGAGCCCCAGTACTTC. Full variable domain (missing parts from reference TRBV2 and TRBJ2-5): EPEVTQTPSHQVTQMGQEVILRCVPISNHLYFYWYRQILGQKVEFLVSFYNNEISEKSEIFDDQFSVERPDGSNFTLKIRSTKLEDSAMYFCASRGSPEPQYFGPGTRLLVL.

The CDR3 DNA is TGCAGTGCTAGAGATCAACGGGGGGCGCTAGCCTACGAGCAGTACTTC. Translation gives CSARDQRGALAYEQYF. V gene TRBV20-1 combines with J gene TRBJ2-7, with D possibly matching TRBD2 (7 bases). The germline V and J ends were trimmed by 0 bases and 2 bases, with 17 bases remaining between them. The CDR3 covers 16 residues. Germline V gene lookup returns CDR1 DFQATT and CDR2 SNEGSKA (reference sequence).

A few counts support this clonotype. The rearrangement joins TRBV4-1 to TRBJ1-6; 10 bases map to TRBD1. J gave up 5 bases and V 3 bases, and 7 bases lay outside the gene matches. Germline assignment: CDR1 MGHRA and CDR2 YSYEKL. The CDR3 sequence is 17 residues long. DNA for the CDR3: TGCGCCAGCAGCCATGACAGGGGGCTCTACCATAATTCACCCCTCCACTTT. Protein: CASSHDRGLYHNSPLHF.

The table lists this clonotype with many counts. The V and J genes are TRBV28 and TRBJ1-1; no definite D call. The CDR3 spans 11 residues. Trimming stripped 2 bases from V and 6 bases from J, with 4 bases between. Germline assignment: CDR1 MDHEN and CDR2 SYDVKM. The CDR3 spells CASSLIAEAFF. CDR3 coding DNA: TGTGCCAGCAGTTTAATAGCTGAAGCTTTCTTT. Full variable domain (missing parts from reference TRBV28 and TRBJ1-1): DVKVTQSSRYLVKRTGEKVFLECVQDMDHENMFWYRQDPGLGLRLIYFSYDVKMKEKGDIPEGYSVSREKKERFSLILESASTNQTSMYLCASSLIAEAFFGQGTRLTVV.

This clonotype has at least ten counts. CDR3 residues: CASSLWPGTSDNNEQFF. CDR3 DNA: TGCGCCAGCAGCTTGTGGCCTGGGACTAGCGACAACAATGAGCAGTTCTTC. This rearrangement joins TRBV5-1 to TRBJ2-1; 10 positions agree with TRBD2. The CDR3 consists of 17 residues. Trimming at V came to 1 base and at J to 5 bases, leaving 9 bases not matched to a gene. The germline CDR1 and CDR2 sequences are SGHRS and YFSETQ.

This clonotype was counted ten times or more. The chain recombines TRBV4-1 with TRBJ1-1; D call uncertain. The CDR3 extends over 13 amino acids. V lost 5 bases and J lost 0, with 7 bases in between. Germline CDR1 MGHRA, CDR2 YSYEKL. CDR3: CASSSTLNTEAFF. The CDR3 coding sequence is TGCGCCAGCAGCTCCACGTTGAACACTGAAGCTTTCTTT.

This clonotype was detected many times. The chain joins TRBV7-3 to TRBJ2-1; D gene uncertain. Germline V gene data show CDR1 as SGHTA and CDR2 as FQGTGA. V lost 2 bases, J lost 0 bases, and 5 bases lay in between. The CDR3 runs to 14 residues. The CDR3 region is CASSLRGSYNEQFF. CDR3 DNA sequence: TGTGCCAGCAGCTTACGTGGCTCCTACAATGAGCAGTTCTTC.

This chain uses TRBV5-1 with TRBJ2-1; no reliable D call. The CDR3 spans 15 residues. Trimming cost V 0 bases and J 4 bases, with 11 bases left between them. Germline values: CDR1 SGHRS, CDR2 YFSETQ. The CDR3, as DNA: TGCGCCAGCAGCTTGGTTGGACCGACTTACAATGAGCAGTTCTTC. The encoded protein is CASSLVGPTYNEQFF.

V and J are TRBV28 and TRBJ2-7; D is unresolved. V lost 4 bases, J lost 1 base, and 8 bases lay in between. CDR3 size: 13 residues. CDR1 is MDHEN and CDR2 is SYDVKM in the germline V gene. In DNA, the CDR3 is TGTGCCAGCAGTTCGACAAATTCCTACGAGCAGTACTTC. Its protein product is CASSSTNSYEQYF.

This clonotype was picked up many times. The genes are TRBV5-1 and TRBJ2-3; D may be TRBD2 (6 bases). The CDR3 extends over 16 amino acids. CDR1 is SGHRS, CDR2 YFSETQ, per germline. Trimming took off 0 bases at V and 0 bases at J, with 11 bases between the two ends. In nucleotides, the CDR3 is TGCGCCAGCAGCTTGGATGGCGGGACCAGCACAGATACGCAGTATTTT. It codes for CASSLDGGTSTDTQYF.

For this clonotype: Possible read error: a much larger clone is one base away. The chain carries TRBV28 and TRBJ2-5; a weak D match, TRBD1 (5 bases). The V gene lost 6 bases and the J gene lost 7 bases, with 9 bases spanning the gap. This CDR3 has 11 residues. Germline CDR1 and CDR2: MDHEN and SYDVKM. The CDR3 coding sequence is TGTGCCAGCAGCTCCACAGGGACCCAGTACTTC. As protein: CASSSTGTQYF. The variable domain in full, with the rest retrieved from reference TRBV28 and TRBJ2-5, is DVKVTQSSRYLVKRTGEKVFLECVQDMDHENMFWYRQDPGLGLRLIYFSYDVKMKEKGDIPEGYSVSREKKERFSLILESASTNQTSMYLCASSSTGTQYFGPGTRLLVL.

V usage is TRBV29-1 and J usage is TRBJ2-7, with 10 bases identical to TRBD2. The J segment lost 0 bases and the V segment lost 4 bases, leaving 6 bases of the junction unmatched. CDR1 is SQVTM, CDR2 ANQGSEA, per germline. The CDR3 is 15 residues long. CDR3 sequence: CSVGPASGSSYEQYF. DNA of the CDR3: TGCAGCGTTGGGCCGGCTAGCGGGAGCTCCTACGAGCAGTACTTC.